The 9 T cell receptor beta chains below all came from one sample that was sequenced in a study of regulatory T cells in long-lasting Graves disease. As for time point: newly diagnosed GD, antithyroid drugs for less than 3 months. After RNA was extracted from PBMCs, the TCR library was made from it. Building the TCR beta libraries relied on iRepertoire HTBI primers, and CDR3 regions underwent Arm-PCR. TCRdb called the multiplex PCR reads again in MiXCR, with one record for every CDR3 protein. The sample has a few hundred thousand distinct CDR3 sequences, 16% seen once. The sample was also linked to a second study, of T cells in Graves' hyperthyroidism and ophthalmopathy.

Source: peripheral blood mononuclear cells (PBMCs), taken at new diagnosis, from a patient treated with antithyroid drugs. These receptors originate from a man between 40 and 49 years old with Graves disease.

This chain joins TRBV5-1 and TRBJ2-1; 12 bases are a match to TRBD2. Germline V lookup: CDR1 SGHRS, CDR2 YFSETQ. This CDR3 contains 16 residues. The J segment lost 7 bases and the V segment lost 3 bases, leaving 8 bases of the junction unmatched. The CDR3 nucleotides are TGCGCCAGCAGCTGGGGCCTAGCGGGGGGGCGTAATGAGCAGTTCTTC. Amino acids: CASSWGLAGGRNEQFF.

This clonotype was seen a few times. This rearrangement joins TRBV20-1 to TRBJ2-4; TRBD1 matches 8 bases. The CDR3 sequence is 15 residues long. J was trimmed by 0 bases and V by 4 bases; bases with no gene match: 5. Germline assignment: CDR1 DFQATT and CDR2 SNEGSKA (reference sequence). CDR3 loop: CSATRQGRAKNIQYF. In nucleotides, the CDR3 is TGCAGTGCTACCCGACAGGGGAGAGCCAAAAACATTCAGTACTTC.

This clonotype has a count of ten or more. This chain uses TRBV18 with TRBJ1-1; 7 nucleotides match TRBD1. Germline V gene lookup returns CDR1 KGHSH and CDR2 LQKENI. The CDR3 is 13 residues long. Trimming at V came to 2 bases and at J to 8 bases, leaving 5 bases not matched to a gene. CDR3 nucleotides: TGTGCCAGCTCACCATCGGGACAGAAGGAAGCTTTCTTT. This encodes CASSPSGQKEAFF. The full variable domain, its missing parts supplied by reference TRBV18 and TRBJ1-1, is NAGVMQNPRHLVRRRGQEARLRCSPMKGHSHVYWYRQLPEEGLKFMVYLQKENIIDESGMPKERFSAEFPKEGPSILRIQQVVRGDSAAYFCASSPSGQKEAFFGQGTRLTVV.

The table lists this clonotype with a few counts. This chain joins TRBV20-1 and TRBJ2-7; D possibly uses TRBD1 or TRBD2 (5 bases each). The V and J ends lost 7 bases and 3 bases respectively, with 19 bases between them. The CDR3 totals 14 residues. Germline CDR1 is DFQATT and CDR2 is SNEGSKA (reference sequence). DNA for the CDR3: TGCAGTGTTCGGGGCCGGGGATTACACTACGAGCAGTACTTC. This translates into CSVRGRGLHYEQYF.

A few counts support this clonotype. CDR3 residues: CASSYSLGAEQPQHF. In DNA form, the CDR3 reads TGTGCCAGCAGTTACTCGCTAGGGGCCGAGCAGCCCCAGCATTTT. This sequence joins TRBV6-5 and TRBJ1-5, with TRBD1 as a possible D gene (5 bases). Trimming took 0 bases from V and 7 from J, leaving 13 bases between them. CDR3 length: 15 amino acids. CDR1 MNHEY and CDR2 SVGAGI come from the germline V gene.

V and J are TRBV5-1 and TRBJ2-1; TRBD2 aligns across 8 bases. V was clipped by 3 bases and J by 0 bases; unmatched bases: 5. CDR1 is SGHRS and CDR2 is YFSETQ in the germline V gene. The CDR3 is made up of 16 amino acids. CDR3: CASSSGGAISYNEQFF. The CDR3 DNA sequence: TGCGCCAGCAGCTCCGGGGGGGCGATCTCCTACAATGAGCAGTTCTTC.

This clonotype was seen only a few times. This likely stems from a read error, as it lies one base from a far larger clone. The gene calls are TRBV12-3 or TRBV12-4 and TRBJ2-7, with D perhaps assigned TRBD1 or TRBD2 (5 bases each). The CDR3 runs 16 residues. Trimming shortened V by 0 bases and J by 7 bases, and 19 bases separated the two germline ends. The CDR3 DNA follows: TGTGCCAGCAGTTTAGCCGGCAGGGAGCCCTACAATGAGCAGTACTTC. It yields the protein CASSLAGREPYNEQYF.

There are many counts of this clonotype. This chain links TRBV10-3 with TRBJ2-2, with D possibly TRBD1 on 7 matching bases. V was pared by 2 bases and J by 7 bases, with 14 bases between. The CDR3 has 15 residues. Germline V gives CDR1 ENHRY, CDR2 SYGVKD. For the CDR3, the DNA is TGTGCCATCAGTGAGACCAGGGGGGACGGCGGGGAGCTGTTTTTT. Translating it yields CAISETRGDGGELFF.

The chain uses TRBV11-2 and TRBJ2-1; TRBD2 matches 15 bases. V lost 3 bases and J lost 5; bases outside the gene matches: 5. This CDR3 is 17 amino acids long. Per the germline V gene, CDR1 is SGHAT and CDR2 is FQNNGV. The CDR3 is CASSLVGLAGGNNEQFF. The CDR3 DNA follows: TGTGCCAGCAGCTTGGTGGGACTAGCGGGAGGAAACAATGAGCAGTTCTTC.